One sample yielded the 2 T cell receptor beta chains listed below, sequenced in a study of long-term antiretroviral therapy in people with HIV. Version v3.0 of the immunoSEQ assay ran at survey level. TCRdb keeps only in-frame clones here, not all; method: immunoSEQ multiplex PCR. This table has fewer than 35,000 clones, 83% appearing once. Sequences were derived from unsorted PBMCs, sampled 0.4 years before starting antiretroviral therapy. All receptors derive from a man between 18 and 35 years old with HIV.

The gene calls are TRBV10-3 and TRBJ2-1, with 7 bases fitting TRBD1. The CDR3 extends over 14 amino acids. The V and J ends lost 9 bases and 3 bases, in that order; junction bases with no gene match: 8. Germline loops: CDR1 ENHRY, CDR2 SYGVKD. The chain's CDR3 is CAIRRGLDYNEQFF. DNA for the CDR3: TGTGCCATTCGTAGGGGGCTTGACTACAATGAGCAGTTCTTC.

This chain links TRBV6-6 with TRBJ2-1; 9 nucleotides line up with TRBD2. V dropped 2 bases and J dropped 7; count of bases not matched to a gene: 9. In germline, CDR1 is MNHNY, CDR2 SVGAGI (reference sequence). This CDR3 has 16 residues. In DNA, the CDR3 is TGTGCCAGCAGTTACCTAATAGCGGGAGATGAGAATGAGCAGTTCTTC. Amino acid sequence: CASSYLIAGDENEQFF.